The subject of this entry is one TCR beta chain. Its matching antigen is unknown. The junction differs from germline at one of its ends, possibly a read error. Germline CDR1 SGHNT, CDR2 YYREEE (reference sequence). The CDR3 consists of 14 residues. Researchers generated TCR beta cDNA from about 500 ng of total RNA, relying on a constant-region primer. Generation of the TCR beta libraries relied on three nested multiplex PCR rounds using slightly modified ARM-PCR. Two initial PCR rounds of around 9 cycles each paired TRBV1-TRBV30 forward primers with a C-beta reverse primer. TCRdb called the multiplex PCR reads again in MiXCR, with one record for every CDR3 protein. The data show some 200,000 distinct CDR3 sequences, almost 65% seen once. Out of unsorted whole blood came the blood RNA, and germline DNA was extracted as well. Around 3.9 milliliters of peripheral blood were drawn preoperatively. This sample is part of a study of tumor-infiltrating lymphocytes in primary liver carcinoma. Study summary: Tissue type made little difference to sample yields of roughly 3.65 to 7.13 million productive TCRbeta reads.

Findings and limits, study-wide: Without sorting, CD4+ versus CD8+ T cell repertoires were not compared.

This chain links TRBV5-4 with TRBJ1-2, with a tentative D call TRBD1 (5 bases). Material for sequencing was peripheral blood. This receptor was obtained from a woman aged 55-70 years with primary liver carcinoma and hepatitis B virus infection. The CDR3: CASSLARQNYGYTF. The CDR3 nucleotides are TGTGCCAGCAGCTTGGCGCGACAGAACTATGGCTACACATTC. The entire variable domain, with the rest obtained from reference TRBV5-4 and TRBJ1-2, is as follows: ETGVTQSPTHLIKTRGQQVTLRCSSQSGHNTVSWYQQALGQGPQFIFQYYREEENGRGNFPPRFSGLQFPNYSSELNVNALELDDSALYLCASSLARQNYGYTFGSGTRLTVV.